This T cell receptor beta chain was captured by sequencing in a study of neoadjuvant anti-PD-1 for oral cavity cancer (dated by TCRdb to about 2021). About the study as a whole: Before undergoing curative-intent surgical resection, most patients got three to four biweekly nivolumab doses at 3 mg/kg. The parent correlative cohort included roughly 13 patients, with an approximately 32% response rate. A fourth nivolumab dose was given around day 43 to patients without progression, and definitive surgical resection was performed in those patients on days 50-56. Under RECIST 1.1, a patient counted as a responder if showing complete response, partial response or stable disease, and as a non-responder if showing progression. Overall study results and their limits: Higher pretreatment blood Treg/Th17 ratios correlated with both higher pretreatment blood TCRbeta clonality and lower post-treatment tumor TCRbeta clonality. After neoadjuvant nivolumab, significantly higher T cell clonality (Gini index) was found within PBMCs in non-responders than in responders. The TCR analyses had only three patients in each response group, and the authors called for validation in larger cohorts.

The junction shows trimming of 5 bases on V and 5 bases on J, and the gene matches do not reach 10 bases of it. Taken from cysteine to phenylalanine, the CDR3 has 15 residues. The sequence is cut down to CDR3 DNA, 45 bases in frame from base 1. CDR1 and CDR2, looked up from the germline V gene, are SGHTA and FQGTGA. PBMC libraries used mostly 480 ng of input genomic DNA for deep sequencing, with six replicates per sample. The immunoSEQ hsTCRbeta kit was used to prepare TCRbeta libraries, following the manufacturer's instructions. The completed libraries were mixed into a single pool at 3 nM, then sequenced with an Illumina NovaSeq 6000 S4 flow cell. In the authors' own workflow: The immunoSEQ Analyzer handled quality control and preprocessing of the raw data. The analysis was restricted to productive rearrangements, with each unique CDR3 amino acid sequence defining a clonotype. Repertoire clonality was estimated as the Gini-Simpson index, which was computed with the R package tcR. Student's t test was used to compare Gini indices, and Pearson correlation was used to assess associations with tumor size change. The table comes from immuneACCESS by way of TCRdb, which keeps in-frame sequences with V and J called. Part of the clones is missing from these tables; in studies checked, under half for an unresolved V gene and the rest for unknown reasons. V, J and clone size are those of that table, while D and trimming were read from the DNA. For this sample the table gives 75,000 to 100,000 clones, of which less than 85% were detected only once. 3.1% of the sample is in the top ten clones.

In the paper's terms, the time point label means: before neoadjuvant nivolumab. Patients were newly diagnosed with stage II-IVA oral cavity squamous cell carcinoma and had received no prior systemic or radiation treatment. The cohort was composed of patients with HPV-negative, locally advanced oral cavity squamous cell carcinoma. Peripheral blood mononuclear cells were analyzed directly and were not maintained or expanded in culture. Samples came from a longitudinal correlative study of a single-arm phase II trial of neoadjuvant nivolumab in oral cavity squamous cell carcinoma. Genomic DNA-based TCRbeta sequencing was performed on subject-matched pre- and post-treatment PBMCs and tumors from three responders and three non-responders. Peripheral blood mononuclear cells were collected before nivolumab treatment and were collected again after treatment, at the time of surgery. Genomic DNA was isolated from PBMCs using the Maxwell RSC DNA from Cells kit.

As concerns this clone: Its antigen is currently not known. No per-base quality is available; no much larger clone lies one base away.

The sequence is built from TRBV7-3 and TRBJ2-5; TRBD2 matches 8 bases in the middle. The sequencing here drew on PBMCs, taken before nivolumab (anti-PD-1) treatment. The TCR comes from a person between 40 and 79 years old with oral cavity squamous cell carcinoma. The sequenced DNA is TGTGCCAGCAGCCCTCTTGAGCGGGAGAGGGAGACCCAGTACTTC. This is translated as CASSPLERERETQYF.